The source of this T cell receptor beta chain is a study of a mutant IDH1 vaccine in newly diagnosed glioma (dated by TCRdb to about 2021). General notes on the study: Vaccination was initiated 4-6 weeks after radiotherapy alone, or concurrently with temozolomide cycles in the chemotherapy-containing groups. Of the 32 patients who were treated, about 62% were male and approximately 38% were female, and the mean age was about 40 years. The week-35 safety follow-up was designated visit V12, and the week-47 end of study was designated visit V13. Longitudinal TCRB deep sequencing was performed for about two dozen treated patients wherever samples were available for exploratory analyses. Peripheral blood was drawn at six visits: V03 (baseline), V05, V07, V10, V12 and V13. Before enrollment, most patients had been given radiochemotherapy with temozolomide as standard therapy, while the rest had received either radiotherapy alone or temozolomide alone. The full study reports these points: Across multiple MHC alleles, vaccine-induced immune responses were seen in more than 80% of patients. Selection of PBMC samples for TCRB deep sequencing was based on availability. No apparent relationship was observed between pseudoprogression and alterations in the top peripheral T cell clonotypes detected by TCRB sequencing. It was noted by the authors that analyses of patient blood samples could not be reproduced owing to sample limitations.

As concerns this clone: The antigen it recognizes is unknown. Base qualities are missing; no much larger clone stands one base away.

Taken with the paper, the label for time point translates to: week 35, safety follow-up. Each vaccine dose was 300 ug of a 20-mer mutant IDH1 peptide in Montanide, given subcutaneously with topical imiquimod. Patients received eight vaccinations in weeks 1, 3, 5, 7, 11, 15, 19 and 23, corresponding to visits V03 through V10. The donors had newly diagnosed IDH1-mutant astrocytomas of WHO grade 3 or 4 that showed loss of nuclear ATRX. The samples were drawn from NOA16, a multicentre, single-arm, open-label phase I trial in Germany that tested a mutant IDH1 peptide vaccine in humans for the first time. Genomic DNA for TCRB sequencing was extracted from EDTA blood using the DNeasy Blood and Tissue Kit. Library method: the immunoSEQ multiplex PCR assay. Following the manufacturer's protocol, the hsTCRB Kit was used to amplify rearranged TCR beta chain sequences. Sequencing of TCRB libraries was carried out on an Illumina MiSeq. The authors processed their data as follows. Demultiplexing, trimming and gene mapping were performed with the kit vendor's proprietary platform. As stored in TCRdb, this immuneACCESS dataset retains in-frame rearrangements with V and J assigned. A fraction of the clones does not appear; measured against another copy, unresolved V genes explain less than half of the discrepancy, and the remainder lacks a known reason. The V and J calls and clone size were taken over from that table, and D and trimming were inferred from the DNA. The sample yields about 54,000 clones; around 84% were counted once. Jointly, the top ten make up around 4.1% of the sample.

CDR3 length: 15 amino acids, cysteine to phenylalanine. The only DNA kept is the CDR3, 45 bases in frame from the first base. Germline trimming amounts to 0 bases on V and 1 base on J, with 0 as the count of junction bases outside the gene matches. Reading the germline V gene gives CDR1 MDHEN and CDR2 SYDVKM. The TCR sequence derives from a woman under 30 with glioma. The specimen was PBMCs, collected from a glioma patient whose treatment included an IDH1 peptide vaccine. The chain couples TRBV28 to TRBJ1-1; TRBD1 aligns with 9 central bases. The nucleotide sequence reads as follows: TGTGCCAGCAGTTTATGGGGACAGGGGAACACTGAAGCTTTCTTT. Its amino acids are CASSLWGQGNTEAFF.